A selection of T cell receptor beta chains follows, all from one sample in a study. TCRdb re-called the 5' RACE reads with MiXCR, one entry per CDR3 protein. The data hold about 1,700 distinct CDR3 sequences, with more than 6% observed a single time. Sequences were obtained from central memory T cells from blood PBMCs. The receptors were sampled from a female donor with HIV. CDR3s include the opening cysteine and the closing phenylalanine or tryptophan. A D gene is named only where the DNA matches it firmly. The size field is filled for only some rows; it gives once, few, many or a size class.

D	V	J	size	DNA	CDR3
-	TRBV6-1	TRBJ2-1	medium-sized	TGTGCCAGCAGCCGGACGGTCTCCTACAATGAGCAGTTCTTC	CASSRTVSYNEQFF
TRBD1	TRBV10-3	TRBJ1-2	-	TGTGCCATCAGTGATAGACAGGGGAGGGGTGGCTACACCTTC	CAISDRQGRGGYTF
-	TRBV6-1	TRBJ2-1	medium-sized	TGTGCCAGCTGGGCCCCGCAAAGGAATGAGCAGTTCTTC	CASWAPQRNEQFF
TRBD1	TRBV2	TRBJ1-2	medium-sized	TGTGCCAGCAGTGAAGCTCCCGACAGGGGCTATGGCTACACCTTC	CASSEAPDRGYGYTF
TRBD1	TRBV10-1	TRBJ2-5	few	TGCGCCAGCAGTGATGCAGGGGGCGGAAAGGAGACCCAGTACTTC	CASSDAGGGKETQYF
-	TRBV7-2	TRBJ2-3	medium-sized	TGTGCCAGCAGCTTAGCGTACAGCACAGATACGCAGTATTTT	CASSLAYSTDTQYF
TRBD1	TRBV28	TRBJ1-1	-	TGTGCCAGCAGCCCTGCGCCACACCACAGGGGAAGGGGCACTGAAGCTTTCTTT	CASSPAPHHRGRGTEAFF
-	TRBV30	TRBJ1-1	medium-sized	TGTGCCTGGAGTTTCCCTTTGGGAAACACTGAAGCTTTCTTT	CAWSFPLGNTEAFF
-	TRBV10-3	TRBJ1-6	few	TGTGCCATCAGTTCGAATAATTCACCCCTCCACTTT	CAISSNNSPLHF
TRBD1	TRBV30	TRBJ1-2	medium-sized	TGTGCCTGGAGAGCGACAGGGGGAAACTATGGCTACACCTTC	CAWRATGGNYGYTF
TRBD1	TRBV6-2/TRBV6-3	TRBJ1-2	-	TGTGCCAGCAGTTATGAGCGACAGGGTGGGGGCGGCTACACCTTC	CASSYERQGGGGYTF
-	TRBV15	TRBJ2-5	medium-sized	TGTGCCACCAGCAGTCCCTCTGGAGGGGGCCAAGAGACCCAGTACTTC	CATSSPSGGGQETQYF
-	TRBV3-1	TRBJ1-2	-	TGTGCCAGCAGCCGTTCGGGGGACTATGGCTACACCTTC	CASSRSGDYGYTF
TRBD1	TRBV3-1	TRBJ1-1	-	TGTGCCAGCAGCCATGAAACAGGGGCCACTGAAGCTTTCTTT	CASSHETGATEAFF
-	TRBV4-2	TRBJ1-4	medium-sized	TGTGCCAGCAGCCAAACTGACAGCCTAGCGAATGAAAAACTGTTTTTT	CASSQTDSLANEKLFF
TRBD1	TRBV23-1	TRBJ1-2	few	TGCGCCAGCAGTCAGGGTATGGACAGGGAGCCCCCCGGCTACACCTTC	CASSQGMDREPPGYTF
-	TRBV10-3	TRBJ1-1	large	TGTGCCATCAAAAGGGGGATGAACACTGAAGCTTTCTTT	CAIKRGMNTEAFF
-	TRBV15	TRBJ2-2	-	TGTGCCACCAGCAGGGGGTTCCAGAACACCGGGGAGCTGTTTTTT	CATSRGFQNTGELFF
-	TRBV5-5	TRBJ1-5	medium-sized	TGTGCCAGCAGCTTGATGACAGACAATCAGCCCCAGCATTTT	CASSLMTDNQPQHF
-	TRBV14	TRBJ2-3	few	TGTGCCAGCAGACCTATATATTGGCAGGTCTGTAGCACAGATACGCAGTATTTT	CASRPIYWQVCSTDTQYF
-	TRBV10-3	TRBJ2-1	medium-sized	TGTGCCATCAGTGAGGATCGTGACAATGAGCAGTTCTTC	CAISEDRDNEQFF
TRBD1	TRBV30	TRBJ1-2	-	TGTGCCTGGAGTGGGGACAGTGGCTACACCTTC	CAWSGDSGYTF
-	TRBV4-3	TRBJ1-1	-	TGCGCCAGCAGCCGAGGGGGTGGGTTTGAGGGGAACACTGAAGCTTTCTTT	CASSRGGGFEGNTEAFF
-	TRBV27	TRBJ1-5	few	TGTGCCAGCAGTTTGACCCCCTGGGGCAATCAGCCCCAGCATTTT	CASSLTPWGNQPQHF
TRBD1	TRBV7-6	TRBJ1-2	medium-sized	TGTGCCAGCAGCTCCGGACAGGGACTATATGGCTACACCTTC	CASSSGQGLYGYTF
-	TRBV6-2/TRBV6-3	TRBJ2-5	-	TGTGCCAGCAGTTACATGGAGACCCAGTACTTC	CASSYMETQYF
TRBD1	TRBV4-3	TRBJ1-1	large	TGCGCCAGCAGCCAAGACAGGGGGCGCAAAGGCACTGAAGCTTTCTTT	CASSQDRGRKGTEAFF
-	TRBV6-1	TRBJ2-2	-	TGTGCCAGCAGGGGGCAGGGGAACACCGGGGAGCTGTTTTTT	CASRGQGNTGELFF
-	TRBV10-3	TRBJ1-1	medium-sized	TGTGCCACTCACTCCAGAGGGGACGGGGAAGCTTTCTTT	CATHSRGDGEAFF
-	TRBV12-3/TRBV12-4	TRBJ1-5	medium-sized	TGTGCCAGCACCCAGGTGGTCAATCAGCCCCAGCATTTT	CASTQVVNQPQHF
-	TRBV4-1	TRBJ1-2	-	TGCGCCAGCAGCCAAGATCACAGGCCAGGGAACTATGGCTACACCTTC	CASSQDHRPGNYGYTF
-	TRBV7-8	TRBJ2-3	few	TGTGCCACCATCGGGGGCAACACAGATACGCAGTATTTT	CATIGGNTDTQYF
TRBD1	TRBV15	TRBJ1-1	-	TGTGCCACCAGCAGGGACAGGGTAAGGAACACTGAAGCTTTCTTT	CATSRDRVRNTEAFF
-	TRBV10-1	TRBJ2-4	medium-sized	TGCGCCAGCAGTGATCCGGGACGCCCCACTTTGTACTTC	CASSDPGRPTLYF
TRBD1	TRBV30	TRBJ1-5	few	TGTGCCTGGAGTGGGAGGACAGGGTGGAATCAGCCCCAGCATTTT	CAWSGRTGWNQPQHF
-	TRBV7-7	TRBJ1-6	medium-sized	TGTGCCAGCAGCTTAGCGGCAGATTCACCCCTCCACTTT	CASSLAADSPLHF
-	TRBV9	TRBJ1-1	-	TGTGCCAGCAGCGTCGGGGGGTACACTGAAGCTTTCTTT	CASSVGGYTEAFF
-	TRBV20-1	TRBJ1-1	few	TGCAGTGCTAGCCAAATCGGCACTGAAGCTTTCTTT	CSASQIGTEAFF
TRBD2	TRBV20-1	TRBJ2-3	few	TGCAGTGCCTTTCGTAGCGGGGGGGCGGCAGATACGCAGTATTTT	CSAFRSGGAADTQYF
-	TRBV7-2	TRBJ1-1	-	TGTGCCAGCAGCTTAGGGGTAGGGCTGAACACTGAAGCTTTCTTT	CASSLGVGLNTEAFF
-	TRBV10-3	TRBJ1-3	large	TGTGCCATCAGTCGCGGCTCTGGAAACACCATATATTTT	CAISRGSGNTIYF